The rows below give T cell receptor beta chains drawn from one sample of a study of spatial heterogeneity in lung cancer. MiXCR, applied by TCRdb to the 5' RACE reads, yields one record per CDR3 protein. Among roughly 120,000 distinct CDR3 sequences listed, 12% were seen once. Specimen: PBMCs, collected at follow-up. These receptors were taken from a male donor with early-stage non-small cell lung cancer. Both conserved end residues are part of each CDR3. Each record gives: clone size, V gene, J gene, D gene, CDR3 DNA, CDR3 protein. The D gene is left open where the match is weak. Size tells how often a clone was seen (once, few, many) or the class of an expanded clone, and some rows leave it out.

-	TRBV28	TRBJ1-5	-	TGTGCCAGCAGTTTCAGGGGAGGGATTAGCAATCAGCCCCAGCATTTT	CASSFRGGISNQPQHF
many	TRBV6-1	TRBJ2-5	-	TGTGTATCGGCGCCAGGGGGACTACAAGAGACCCAGTACTTC	CVSAPGGLQETQYF
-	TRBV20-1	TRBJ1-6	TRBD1	TGCAGTGCTAGAAAGGGACAGGGAAATTCACCCCTCCACTTT	CSARKGQGNSPLHF
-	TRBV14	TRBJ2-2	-	TGTGCCAGCAACCGACGGGCCACTGGGGAGCTGTTTTTT	CASNRRATGELFF
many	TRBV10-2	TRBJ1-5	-	TGCGCCAGCACCAGACAGTTTGCGGAGCCCCAGCATTTT	CASTRQFAEPQHF
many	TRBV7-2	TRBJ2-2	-	TGTGCCAGCAGCTACACCGGGACCGTGGCCGGGGAGCTGTTTTTT	CASSYTGTVAGELFF
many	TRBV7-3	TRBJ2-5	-	TGTGCCAGCAGCTTGGACGCCGGGACCCAGTACTTC	CASSLDAGTQYF
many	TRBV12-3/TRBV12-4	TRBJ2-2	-	TGTGCCAGCAGTACCGCAAGGAACACCGGGGAGCTGTTTTTT	CASSTARNTGELFF
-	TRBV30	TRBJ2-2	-	TGTGCCTGGGGATTAAGTCACCGGGAGCTGTTTTTT	CAWGLSHRELFF
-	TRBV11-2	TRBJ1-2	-	TGTGCCAGCAGCTTTACCCAAGCGGGCTACACCTTC	CASSFTQAGYTF
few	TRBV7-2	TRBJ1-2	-	TGTGCCAGCAGCTTAGGAACGTATGGCTACACCTTC	CASSLGTYGYTF
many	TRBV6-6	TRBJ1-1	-	TGTGCCAGCAGTTACGACCCGGGTGGGCTGAACACTGAAGCTTTCTTT	CASSYDPGGLNTEAFF
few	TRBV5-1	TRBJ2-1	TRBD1	TGCGCCAGCAGCTTGGCGGGGACAGGGTCCTACAATGAGCAGTTCTTC	CASSLAGTGSYNEQFF
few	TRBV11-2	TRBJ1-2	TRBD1	TGTGCCAGCAGCTTAGCTCCAGGGGGAATCTATGGCTACACCTTC	CASSLAPGGIYGYTF
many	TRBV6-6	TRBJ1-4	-	TGTGCCAGCAGTTATTACGGGCGGAATGAAAAACTGTTTTTT	CASSYYGRNEKLFF
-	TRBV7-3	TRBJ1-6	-	TGTGCCAGCAGCTTCCACATGGATTCACCCCTCCACTTT	CASSFHMDSPLHF
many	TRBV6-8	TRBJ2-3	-	TGTGCCAGCAGTTCCCTTATGGAGGGAACAGATACGCAGTATTTT	CASSSLMEGTDTQYF
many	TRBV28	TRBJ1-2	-	TGTGCCAGCAGTACTCTCTATGGCTACACCTTC	CASSTLYGYTF
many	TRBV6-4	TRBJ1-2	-	TGTGCCAGCAAGTTAAATGGACAGAGCTATGGCTACACCTTC	CASKLNGQSYGYTF
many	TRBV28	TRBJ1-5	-	TGTGCCAGCAGTTTTCGTACAGGGCGGACTCAGCCCCAGCATTTT	CASSFRTGRTQPQHF
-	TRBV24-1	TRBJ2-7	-	TGTGCCACCAGTGGCAGGAACTACGAGCAGTACTTC	CATSGRNYEQYF
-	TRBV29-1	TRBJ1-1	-	TGCAGCGTTGAAGATCAAGGGGTGCGAGCTGAAGCTTTCTTT	CSVEDQGVRAEAFF
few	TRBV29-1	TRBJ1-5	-	TGCGGCGTTGATGCGGCCAGGGTCAGCAATCAGCCCCAGCATTTT	CGVDAARVSNQPQHF
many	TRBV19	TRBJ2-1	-	TGTGCCAGTACCGCTCAGGGTAGCGCGAGTGAGCAGTTCTTC	CASTAQGSASEQFF
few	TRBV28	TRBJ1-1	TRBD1	TGTGCCAGCAGTTCACAGGGGGCCTCAGGGACTGAAGCTTTCTTT	CASSSQGASGTEAFF
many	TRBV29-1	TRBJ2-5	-	TGCAGCGGTCCGAGGCGGGTCAAAAGGGAGACCCAGTACTTC	CSGPRRVKRETQYF
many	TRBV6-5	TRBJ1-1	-	TGTGCCAGCAGTCCCGCCCAAGGCGAGAGAGGCACTGAAGCTTTCTTT	CASSPAQGERGTEAFF
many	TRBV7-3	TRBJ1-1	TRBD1	TGTGCCAGCAGCTTAAATCCCCCGGCAGGGGGCATCATGAACACTGAAGCTTTCTTT	CASSLNPPAGGIMNTEAFF
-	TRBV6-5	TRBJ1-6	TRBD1	TGTGCCAGCAGCCGCCGGGACAGGCCTCACGAATCACCCCTCCACTTT	CASSRRDRPHESPLHF
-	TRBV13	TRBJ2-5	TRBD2	TGTGCCAGCAGCCCGGCGGGAGGGGTGGAGACCCAGTACTTC	CASSPAGGVETQYF
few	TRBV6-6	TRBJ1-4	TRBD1	TGTGCCAGCAGTTACTCGTTAGGGACAGGGAGAGGGGAAAAACTGTTTTTT	CASSYSLGTGRGEKLFF
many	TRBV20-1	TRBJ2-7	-	TGCAGTGCTCCACGCCGGGGGATAACCTACGAGCAGTACTTC	CSAPRRGITYEQYF
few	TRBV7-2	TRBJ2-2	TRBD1	TGTGCCAGCAGCTTGATATCAGGGGGCGCCGGGGAGCTGTTTTTT	CASSLISGGAGELFF
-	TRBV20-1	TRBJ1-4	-	TGCAGTGCTAGAGACGGAAATGAAAAACTGTTTTTT	CSARDGNEKLFF
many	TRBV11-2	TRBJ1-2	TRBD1	TGTGCCAGCAGCTTAGAGGGGACAGGGAGTGGCTACACCTTC	CASSLEGTGSGYTF
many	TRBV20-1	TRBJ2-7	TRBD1	TGCAGTGCCCGGGGAAGGGGGCGCCGGGAGCAGTACTTC	CSARGRGRREQYF
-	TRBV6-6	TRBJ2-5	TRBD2	TGTGCCAGCAGTTACTCGCGCAGGGAGGGGGAGACCCAGTACTTC	CASSYSRREGETQYF
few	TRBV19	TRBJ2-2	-	TGTGCCAGCATAGTCTGGCAGGGAAACACCGGGGAGCTGTTTTTT	CASIVWQGNTGELFF
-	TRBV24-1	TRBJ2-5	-	TGTGCCACCAGTACCCCGAGCGGCAGGGTAGAGACCCAGTACTTC	CATSTPSGRVETQYF
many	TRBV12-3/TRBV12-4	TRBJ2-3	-	TGTGCCAGCAGCCGACAGTCTAGCACAGATACGCAGTATTTT	CASSRQSSTDTQYF
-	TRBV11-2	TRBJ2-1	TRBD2	TGTGCCAGCAGCTCCCAACTTCTAGCGGGGTTATTCTCCCAGCAGTTCTTC	CASSSQLLAGLFSQQFF
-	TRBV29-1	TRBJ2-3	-	TGCAGCTGGATCCTGGGCCGTTTCTCGGATACGCAGTATTTT	CSWILGRFSDTQYF
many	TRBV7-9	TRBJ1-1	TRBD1	TGTGCCAGCAGCAGACAGGGGGGTGCGGGCACTGAAGCTTTCTTT	CASSRQGGAGTEAFF
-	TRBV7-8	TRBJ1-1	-	TGTGCCAGCAGCTTAGTTTGGGGTGGCACTGAAGCTTTCTTT	CASSLVWGGTEAFF
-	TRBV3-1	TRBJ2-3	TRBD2	TGTGCCAGCAGCCACCTAGCGGGGTCTAGCACAGATACGCAGTATTTT	CASSHLAGSSTDTQYF
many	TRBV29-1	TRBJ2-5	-	TGCAGCGTGGGGCGGGGCCCGGAGACCCAGTACTTC	CSVGRGPETQYF
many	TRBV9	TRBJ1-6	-	TGTGCCAGCAGCGCAGAACAGGGAAACTATAATTCACCCCTCCACTTT	CASSAEQGNYNSPLHF
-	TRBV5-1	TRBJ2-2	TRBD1	TGCGCCAGCAAGGTCGGACAGGGAGGCACCGGGGAGCTGTTTTTT	CASKVGQGGTGELFF
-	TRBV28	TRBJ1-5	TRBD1	TGTGCCAGCAGGCGAGCAGGGGGCGATCCCCAGCATTTT	CASRRAGGDPQHF
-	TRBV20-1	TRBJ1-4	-	TGCAGTGCTAGGGGGGGGTCCCTGAATGAAAAACTGTTTTTT	CSARGGSLNEKLFF
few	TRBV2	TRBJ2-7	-	TGTGCCAGCAGTGTTCGGGGTACATCCTACGAGCAGTACTTC	CASSVRGTSYEQYF
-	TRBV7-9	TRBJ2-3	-	TGTGCCTCCGCGGGCACAGATACGCAGTATTTT	CASAGTDTQYF
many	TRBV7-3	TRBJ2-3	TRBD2	TGTGCCAGCAGCTTTGGGAGGGGTTCAGATACGCAGTATTTT	CASSFGRGSDTQYF
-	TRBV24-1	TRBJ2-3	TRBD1	TGTGCCACCAGTGGAGGCGACAGGGGTGCAGATACGCAGTATTTT	CATSGGDRGADTQYF
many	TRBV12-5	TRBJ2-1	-	TGTGCTAGCGTTGATGCAGGGCTTTACAATGAGCAGTTCTTC	CASVDAGLYNEQFF
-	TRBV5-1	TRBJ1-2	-	TGCGCCAGCAGCTTCTGGGGATTCGAGGGACCTAACTATGGCTACACCTTC	CASSFWGFEGPNYGYTF
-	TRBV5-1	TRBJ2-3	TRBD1	TGCGCCAGCAGCTTGGGCTGGGACAGGGCATCCAGCACAGATACGCAGTATTTT	CASSLGWDRASSTDTQYF
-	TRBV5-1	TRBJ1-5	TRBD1	TGCGCCAGCAGCTTTTCCTCAGGGGGCAACCAGCCCCAGCATTTT	CASSFSSGGNQPQHF
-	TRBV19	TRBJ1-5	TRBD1	TGTGCCAGTAGTACCCTCAACAGGGGGCAACAGCCCCAGCATTTT	CASSTLNRGQQPQHF